This T cell receptor beta chain was observed in a study of T-cell memory formation after mild COVID-19. Germline V CDR1 and CDR2: SEHNR, FQNEAQ (reference sequence). The V end was cut by 1 base, the J end by 0 bases, with 7 bases between. This CDR3 has 15 amino acids. TCRdb ran MiXCR on the 5' RACE reads and lists one entry per CDR3 protein. The table has 300,000 to 400,000 distinct CDR3 sequences, around 21% seen once. Sequencing was done on a sample of PBMCs or a T cell subset sorted from them (not recorded which). The sequence was collected from an adult woman who had mild COVID-19 (a few samples of this study predate the infection). Cell type and time point are not known. This chain uses TRBV7-9 with TRBJ2-1; D remains unclear. The CDR3 sequence: CASSLDYSSYNEQFF. The DNA of the CDR3 is TGTGCCAGCAGCTTAGACTACAGCTCCTACAATGAGCAGTTCTTC.